Sequencing of this T cell receptor beta chain was carried out in a study of blood T cell repertoires in COVID-19. Study information: Specimens from acute and convalescent COVID-19 originated in the United States, Italy and Spain. In each case, the material was cDNA or gDNA derived from T cells, B-cell-depleted T cells, or PBMCs.

In the original processing: Amplification of reference gene primers provided the estimated nucleated cell counts. Method: immunoSEQ multiplex PCR; TCRdb's copy keeps in-frame clones and lacks some. The DNA was the basis for D and trimming; V, J and clone size are from that table. The table shows over 95,000 clones, with about 85% occurring only once. The CDR3 is 15 residues long. V was pared by 6 bases and J by 3 bases, with 18 bases between. Germline V gives CDR1 SGDLS, CDR2 YYNGEE. This receptor was taken from a man in his forties or fifties with acute or convalescent COVID-19. The V and J genes are TRBV9 and TRBJ1-2; the D gene is possibly TRBD1 (5 bases). Specimen: peripheral blood. The CDR3, as DNA: TGTGCCAGCAACCACCCGCCCGGGGGACACTATGGCTACACCTTC. Its protein product is CASNHPPGGHYGYTF.